The entry that follows covers one T cell receptor (beta chain) sequence. Its antigen remains unknown. The sample comes from a study of response to subunit inactivated influenza vaccine. Findings and caveats of the study: It was suggested by the authors that few new T cells are recruited by each seasonal influenza vaccination.

Germline V gives CDR1 SQVTM, CDR2 ANQGSEA. V lost 7 bases to trimming and J lost 2 bases, with 15 bases between them. The CDR3 extends over 14 amino acids. TCRdb used MiXCR to reprocess the RT-PCR reads, holding one entry per CDR3 protein. The sample has some 300,000 distinct CDR3 sequences, about 20% seen once. The V gene is TRBV29-1, the J gene TRBJ2-1; tentatively, D is TRBD1 or TRBD2 (6 bases each). This TCR was recovered from a man between 50 and 75 years old who received an inactivated influenza vaccine. The specimen was PBMCs from blood, collected approximately 20 months after vaccination. In DNA form, the CDR3 reads TGCAGCGCCCAATTGCGGGACACCTACAATGAGCAGTTCTTC. Protein product: CSAQLRDTYNEQFF.